This record covers a single T cell receptor beta chain. Antigen: not known. Only in-frame clones appear in the TCRdb table, and some are missing; sequencing was by immunoSEQ multiplex PCR. The table lists 150,000 to 200,000 clones, 92% of them singletons, with about 4% in the top ten. This specimen belongs to a study of T cell responses to AZD1222 COVID-19 vaccine. Findings and limits, study-wide: The repertoires were collected only after the peak T cell response. Donors skewed white British and female; clonal diversity was possibly underestimated. Per reports, nearly half of all spike-specific TCRs target regions that are unmutated in variants. Spike-specific TCR breadth rose after two AZD1222 doses, and depth rose as well.

The CDR3 spans 16 residues. V dropped 4 bases and J dropped 0; count of bases not matched to a gene: 6. The rearrangement joins TRBV5-3 to TRBJ1-5; 8 bases align to TRBD1. TRBV5-3 is classed as an ORF, of uncertain function. This clonotype was sampled from an adult in good health. The sample here was peripheral blood, taken on day 0 of MenACWY control vaccination. As DNA, the CDR3 is TGTGCCAGAAGCGCCCAGACAGGGGATAGCAATCAGCCCCAGCATTTT. It is translated as CARSAQTGDSNQPQHF.